This T cell receptor (beta chain) appears in the sequencing data of a study of shared clonotypes between healthy human individuals. Free of recent acute infections or vaccinations, the donors were healthy HIV-negative adults. The repertoire was sequenced with immunoSEQ multiplex PCR; TCRdb's copy has only in-frame clones and lacks some. The table has around 2.5 million clones, roughly 93% seen once. The CDR3 sequence is 15 residues long. V lost 0 bases and J lost 6, with 14 bases in between. Germline CDR1 and CDR2: MNHEY and SVGAGI. Sequences were obtained from naive CD4+ T cells from PBMCs. Subset indicated: CD45RA+ positively selected. This TCR came from a man aged 18 to 30 in good health. Some clones in this sample may be carry-over from other donors' samples. The rearrangement uses TRBV6-5 and TRBJ1-2; D might be TRBD1 (6 bases). For the CDR3, the DNA is TGTGCCAGCAGTTACTCAGGAAGGACAGCCAATGGCTACACCTTC. Residues: CASSYSGRTANGYTF.